The T cell receptor beta chain described here comes from a study of sequential checkpoint blockade in melanoma. On the study more broadly: Patients were randomized 1:1 to nivolumab-then-ipilimumab or ipilimumab-then-nivolumab first-line. After both sequences, patients received maintenance nivolumab.

Treatment noted: randomized to nivolumab then ipilimumab (arm A) or the reverse (arm B). No patient had prior DNA-damaging chemotherapy. From thawed PBMCs, live CD3+CD8+ cells negative for CD19 and CD56 were sorted. The repertoire was sequenced with immunoSEQ multiplex PCR; TCRdb's copy has only in-frame clones and lacks some. The profile shows tens of thousands of clones, roughly 78% of them singletons. The junction had 3 bases not matched to a gene; V was cut back by 0 bases and J by 4 bases. Germline CDR1 MDHEN, CDR2 SYDVKM. The CDR3 is 16 amino acids. This specimen consisted of CD8+ T cells sorted from blood (inferred from file names), obtained from a patient given nivolumab and ipilimumab in sequence. This rearrangement joins TRBV28 to TRBJ1-5, with TRBD1 matching over 10 bases. This clonotype was obtained from a human donor with melanoma. The CDR3 nucleotides are TGTGCCAGCAGTTTATGGGGGACAGGGGCGAATCAGCCCCAGCATTTT. It is translated as CASSLWGTGANQPQHF.